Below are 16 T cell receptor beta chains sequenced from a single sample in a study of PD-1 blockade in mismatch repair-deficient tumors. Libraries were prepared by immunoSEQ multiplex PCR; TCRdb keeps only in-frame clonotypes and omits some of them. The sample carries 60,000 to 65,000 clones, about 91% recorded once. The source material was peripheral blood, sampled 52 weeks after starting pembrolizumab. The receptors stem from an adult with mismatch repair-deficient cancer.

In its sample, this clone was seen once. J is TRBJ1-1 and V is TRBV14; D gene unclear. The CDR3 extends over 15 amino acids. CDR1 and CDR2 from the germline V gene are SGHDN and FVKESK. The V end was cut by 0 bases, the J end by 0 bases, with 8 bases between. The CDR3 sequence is CASSQDLGLNTEAFF. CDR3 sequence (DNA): TGTGCCAGCAGCCAAGATCTCGGCCTGAACACTGAAGCTTTCTTT.

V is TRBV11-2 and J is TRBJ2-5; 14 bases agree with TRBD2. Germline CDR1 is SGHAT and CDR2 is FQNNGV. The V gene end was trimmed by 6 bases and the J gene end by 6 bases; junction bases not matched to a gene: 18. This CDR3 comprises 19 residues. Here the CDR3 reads CASRGGSGRLAGGPKTQYF. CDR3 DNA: TGTGCCAGCAGGGGGGGGTCAGGAAGACTAGCGGGAGGGCCAAAGACCCAGTACTTC. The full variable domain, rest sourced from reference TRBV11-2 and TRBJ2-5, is EAGVAQSPRYKIIEKRQSVAFWCNPISGHATLYWYQQILGQGPKLLIQFQNNGVVDDSQLPKDRFSAERLKGVDSTLKIQPAKLEDSAVYLCASRGGSGRLAGGPKTQYFGPGTRLLVL.

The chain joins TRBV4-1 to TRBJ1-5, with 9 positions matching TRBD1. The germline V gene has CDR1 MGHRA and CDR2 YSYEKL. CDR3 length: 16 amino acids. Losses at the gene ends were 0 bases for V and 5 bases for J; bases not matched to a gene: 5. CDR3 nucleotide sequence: TGCGCCAGCAGCCAAGACAACAGGGGGCGGGATCAGCCCCAGCATTTT. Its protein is CASSQDNRGRDQPQHF.

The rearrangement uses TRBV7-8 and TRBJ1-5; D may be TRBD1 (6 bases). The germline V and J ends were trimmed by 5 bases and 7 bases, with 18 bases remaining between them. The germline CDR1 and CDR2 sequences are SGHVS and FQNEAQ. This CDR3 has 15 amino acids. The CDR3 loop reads CASSTEQGRGQPQHF. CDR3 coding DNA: TGTGCCAGCAGCACAGAACAGGGTCGTGGACAGCCCCAGCATTTT.

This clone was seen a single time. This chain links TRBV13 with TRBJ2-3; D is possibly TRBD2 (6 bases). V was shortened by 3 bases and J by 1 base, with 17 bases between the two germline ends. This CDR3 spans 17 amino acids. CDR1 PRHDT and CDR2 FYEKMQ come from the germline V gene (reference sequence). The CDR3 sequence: CASSFPRVASGTDTQYF. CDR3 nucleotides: TGTGCCAGCAGCTTTCCCCGTGTGGCTAGCGGCACAGATACGCAGTATTTT.

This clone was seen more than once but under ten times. The CDR3, as DNA: TGTGCCAGCAGCTTAGCACCGGGACGGACAAACACTGAAGCTTTCTTT. This gives the protein CASSLAPGRTNTEAFF. This chain links TRBV7-9 with TRBJ1-1, with D perhaps TRBD1 (5 bases). CDR3 size: 16 residues. The germline CDR1 and CDR2 sequences are SEHNR and FQNEAQ (reference sequence). Trimming shortened V by 0 bases and J by 2 bases, and 13 bases separated the two germline ends.

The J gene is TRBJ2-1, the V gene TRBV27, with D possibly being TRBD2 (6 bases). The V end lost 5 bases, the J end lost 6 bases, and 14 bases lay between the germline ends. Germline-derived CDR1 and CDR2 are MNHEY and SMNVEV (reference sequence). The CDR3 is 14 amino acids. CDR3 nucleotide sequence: TGTGCCAGCAGTCCCGGGACTCGCGGCAATGAGCAGTTCTTC. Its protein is CASSPGTRGNEQFF.

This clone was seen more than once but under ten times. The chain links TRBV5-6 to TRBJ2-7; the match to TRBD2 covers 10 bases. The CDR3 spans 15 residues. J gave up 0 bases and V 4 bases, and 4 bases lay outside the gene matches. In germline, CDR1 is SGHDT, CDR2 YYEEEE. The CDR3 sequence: CASSPASGSSYEQYF. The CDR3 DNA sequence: TGTGCCAGCAGCCCCGCTAGCGGGAGCTCCTACGAGCAGTACTTC.

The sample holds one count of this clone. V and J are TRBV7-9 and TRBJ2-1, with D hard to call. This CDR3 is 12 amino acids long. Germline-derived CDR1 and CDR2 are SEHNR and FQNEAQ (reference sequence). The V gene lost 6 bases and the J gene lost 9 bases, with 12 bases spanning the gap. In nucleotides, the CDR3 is TGTGCCAGCAGTCCAAGTCTCCCTGAGCAGTTCTTC. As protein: CASSPSLPEQFF.

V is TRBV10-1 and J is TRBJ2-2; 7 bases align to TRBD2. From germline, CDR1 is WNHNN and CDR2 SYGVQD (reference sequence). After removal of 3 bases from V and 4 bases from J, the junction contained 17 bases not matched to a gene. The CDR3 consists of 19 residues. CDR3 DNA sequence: TGCGCCAGCAGTGACCCCGGTGTAGGGAGGACGGGGGGCACCGGGGAGCTGTTTTTT. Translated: CASSDPGVGRTGGTGELFF.

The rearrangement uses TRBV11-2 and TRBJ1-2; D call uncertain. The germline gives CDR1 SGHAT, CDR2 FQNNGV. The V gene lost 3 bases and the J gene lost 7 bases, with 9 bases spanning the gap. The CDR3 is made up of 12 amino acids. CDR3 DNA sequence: TGTGCCAGCAGCTTCGGACTGGGTGGCTACACCTTC. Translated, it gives CASSFGLGGYTF. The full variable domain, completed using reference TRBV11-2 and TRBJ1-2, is EAGVAQSPRYKIIEKRQSVAFWCNPISGHATLYWYQQILGQGPKLLIQFQNNGVVDDSQLPKDRFSAERLKGVDSTLKIQPAKLEDSAVYLCASSFGLGGYTFGSGTRLTVV.

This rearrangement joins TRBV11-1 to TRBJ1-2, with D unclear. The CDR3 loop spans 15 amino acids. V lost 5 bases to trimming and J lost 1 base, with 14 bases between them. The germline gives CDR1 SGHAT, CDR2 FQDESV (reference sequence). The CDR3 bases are TGTGCCAGCAGCCCCAACCTGGACCTTAACTATGGCTACACCTTC. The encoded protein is CASSPNLDLNYGYTF.

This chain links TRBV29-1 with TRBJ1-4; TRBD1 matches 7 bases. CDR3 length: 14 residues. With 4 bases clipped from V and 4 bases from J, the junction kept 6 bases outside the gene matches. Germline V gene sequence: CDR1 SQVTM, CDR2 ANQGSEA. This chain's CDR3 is CSVAPQGFNEKLFF. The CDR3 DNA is TGCAGCGTTGCGCCACAGGGGTTTAATGAAAAACTGTTTTTT.

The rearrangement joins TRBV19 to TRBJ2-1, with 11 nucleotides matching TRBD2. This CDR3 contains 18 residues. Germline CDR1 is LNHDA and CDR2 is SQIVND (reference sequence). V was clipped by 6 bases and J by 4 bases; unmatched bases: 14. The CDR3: CASRGDAQGLAVYNEQFF. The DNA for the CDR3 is TGTGCCAGTAGAGGGGACGCCCAGGGACTAGCGGTATACAATGAGCAGTTCTTC.

CDR3 in amino acids: CASSPRGTEAFF. CDR3 coding DNA: TGTGCCAGCAGCCCCAGGGGCACTGAAGCTTTCTTT. The V call is TRBV13, the J call TRBJ1-1; a possible D gene is TRBD1 (6 bases). V gave up 5 bases and J gave up 4 bases, with 8 bases separating them. Germline CDR1 PRHDT, CDR2 FYEKMQ (reference sequence). CDR3 length equals 12 residues.

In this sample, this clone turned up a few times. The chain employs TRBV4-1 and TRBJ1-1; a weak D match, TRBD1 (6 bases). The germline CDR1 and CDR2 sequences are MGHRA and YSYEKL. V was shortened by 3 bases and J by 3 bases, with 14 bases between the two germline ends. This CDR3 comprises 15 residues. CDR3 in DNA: TGCGCCAGCAGCCACCTACTACCAGGGGACACTGAAGCTTTCTTT. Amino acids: CASSHLLPGDTEAFF.